A selection of T cell receptor beta chains follows, all from one sample in a study of shared clonotypes between healthy human individuals. Produced via immunoSEQ multiplex PCR; TCRdb's table is partial and in-frame only. This sample carries nearly 1,000,000 clones, less than 85% of them seen once, and the ten largest clones take approximately 1.5%. Sequencing was carried out using memory CD4+ T cells sorted from blood. These receptors all stem from a young man in good health. Each CDR3 is given with its conserved first and last residue. Fields, in order: J gene, clone size, V gene, D gene, CDR3 DNA, CDR3 protein. A D gene is named only where the DNA matches it firmly. Size values are once, few and many counts, or a class for expanded clones, and some rows have none.

TRBJ2-7,-,TRBV5-6,-,TGTGCCAGCAGCTTTGGGCCCTACGAGCAGTACTTC,CASSFGPYEQYF
TRBJ1-6,-,TRBV30,TRBD1,TGTGCCTGGAGTGTACGGGACAGTGATAATTCACCCCTCCACTTT,CAWSVRDSDNSPLHF
TRBJ2-7,-,TRBV6-6,-,TGTGCCAGCAGACCTCTGCGGGAAAGGGCCTACGAGCAGTACTTC,CASRPLRERAYEQYF
TRBJ2-3,-,TRBV2,-,TGTGCCAGCAGTGAAAGTCGGGGCAGACACACAGATACGCAGTATTTT,CASSESRGRHTDTQYF
TRBJ2-7,once,TRBV18,-,TGTGCCAGCTCACCCACGACCGATGGGGAGCAGTACTTC,CASSPTTDGEQYF
TRBJ2-2,once,TRBV5-6,TRBD1,TGTGCCAGCAGAAAACGGACAGGGTCGAACACCGGGGAGCTGTTTTTT,CASRKRTGSNTGELFF
TRBJ1-2,-,TRBV6-6,-,TGTGCCAGCAGTTCCCAGGCGGGAGGGGGCTATGGCTACACCTTC,CASSSQAGGGYGYTF
TRBJ2-2,-,TRBV2,TRBD1,TGTGCCAGCAGTGTACCGGGACAGGGGGTCCCTGAGTCACGGTTTAAGCTGTTTTTT,CASSVPGQGVPESRFKLFF
TRBJ1-3,-,TRBV10-1,-,TGCGCCAGCAGCGACGGTGGGGAGGCTGGAAACACCATATATTTT,CASSDGGEAGNTIYF
TRBJ2-7,few,TRBV27,-,TGTGCCAGCAGGCGTCAGACAGAGTCCGAGCAGTACTTC,CASRRQTESEQYF
TRBJ2-5,-,TRBV30,-,TGTGCCTGGAGTGGGGGGGAGGTAGAGACCCAGTACTTC,CAWSGGEVETQYF
TRBJ1-5,once,TRBV28,-,TGTGCCAGCAGAATCTCATCAGGGCCCCAGCATTTT,CASRISSGPQHF
TRBJ2-7,-,TRBV5-1,TRBD1,TGCGCCAGCAGCGTGGACAGGGGTACCTACGAGCAGTACTTC,CASSVDRGTYEQYF
TRBJ2-7,-,TRBV7-2,-,TGTGCCAGCAGCTCCACTCGGACCTACGAGCAGTACTTC,CASSSTRTYEQYF
TRBJ2-5,-,TRBV18,TRBD2,TGTGCCAGCTCACCACCCGTACGGGAGGGAGAGGAGACCCAGTACTTC,CASSPPVREGEETQYF
TRBJ2-1,few,TRBV29-1,TRBD1,TGCAGCCTCAGGGGGCTGGCCAATGAGCAGTTCTTC,CSLRGLANEQFF
TRBJ2-3,-,TRBV2,-,TGTGCCAGCAGTGAAGCGCTTGGGAGATCCACAGATACGCAGTATTTT,CASSEALGRSTDTQYF